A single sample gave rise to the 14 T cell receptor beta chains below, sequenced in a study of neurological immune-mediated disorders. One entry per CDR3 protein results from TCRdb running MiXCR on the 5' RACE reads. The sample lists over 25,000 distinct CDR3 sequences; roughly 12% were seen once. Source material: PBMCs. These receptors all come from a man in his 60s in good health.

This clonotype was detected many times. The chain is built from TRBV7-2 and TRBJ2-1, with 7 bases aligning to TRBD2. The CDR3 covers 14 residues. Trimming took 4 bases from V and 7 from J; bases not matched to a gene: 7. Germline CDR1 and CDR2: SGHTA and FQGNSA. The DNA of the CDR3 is TGTGCCAGCAGCTACCGGGACTACGTAAATGAGCAGTTCTTC. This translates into CASSYRDYVNEQFF.

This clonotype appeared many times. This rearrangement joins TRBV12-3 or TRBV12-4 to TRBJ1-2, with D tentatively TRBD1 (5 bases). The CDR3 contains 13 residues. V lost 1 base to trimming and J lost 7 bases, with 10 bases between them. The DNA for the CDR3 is TGTGCCAGCAGTTTAGGAGGGGTAGGTGGCTACACCTTC. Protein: CASSLGGVGGYTF.

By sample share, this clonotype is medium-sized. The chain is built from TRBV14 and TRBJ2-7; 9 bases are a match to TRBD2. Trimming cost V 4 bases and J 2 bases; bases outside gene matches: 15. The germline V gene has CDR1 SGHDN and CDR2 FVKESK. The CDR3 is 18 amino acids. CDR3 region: CASSRRTFSGRQTYEQYF. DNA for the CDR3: TGTGCCAGCAGCCGCCGGACATTCAGCGGGAGGCAGACCTACGAGCAGTACTTC. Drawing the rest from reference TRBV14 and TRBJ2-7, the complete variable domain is EAGVTQFPSHSVIEKGQTVTLRCDPISGHDNLYWYRRVMGKEIKFLLHFVKESKQDESGMPNNRFLAERTGGTYSTLKVQPAELEDSGVYFCASSRRTFSGRQTYEQYFGPGTRLTVT.

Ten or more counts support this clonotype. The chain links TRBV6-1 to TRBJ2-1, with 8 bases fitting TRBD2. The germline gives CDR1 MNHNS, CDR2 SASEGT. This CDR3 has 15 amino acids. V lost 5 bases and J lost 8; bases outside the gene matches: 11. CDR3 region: CASSPLGTRVYEQFF. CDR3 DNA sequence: TGTGCCAGCAGTCCACTAGGGACTAGAGTCTATGAGCAGTTCTTC.

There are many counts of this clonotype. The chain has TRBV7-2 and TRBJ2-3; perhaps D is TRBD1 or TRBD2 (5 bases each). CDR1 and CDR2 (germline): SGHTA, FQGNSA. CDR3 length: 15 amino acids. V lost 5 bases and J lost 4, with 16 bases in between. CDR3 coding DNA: TGTGCCAGCAGCGCCGGGGCGGTTGGTCCAGATACGCAGTATTTT. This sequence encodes CASSAGAVGPDTQYF. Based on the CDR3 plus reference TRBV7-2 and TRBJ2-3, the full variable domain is GAGVSQSPSNKVTEKGKDVELRCDPISGHTALYWYRQSLGQGLEFLIYFQGNSAPDKSGLPSDRFSAERTGGSVSTLTIQRTQQEDSAVYLCASSAGAVGPDTQYFGPGTRLTVL.

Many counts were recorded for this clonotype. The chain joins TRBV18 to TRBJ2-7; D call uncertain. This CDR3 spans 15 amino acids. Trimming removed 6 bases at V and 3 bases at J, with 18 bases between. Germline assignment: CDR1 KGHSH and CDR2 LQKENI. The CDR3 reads CASSELGQTIYEQYF. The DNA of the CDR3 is TGTGCCAGCTCCGAATTGGGCCAGACGATCTACGAGCAGTACTTC.

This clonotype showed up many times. The CDR3 protein is CSVEDIVGTSGGTDTQYF. The CDR3 DNA reads as TGCAGCGTTGAAGATATCGTCGGGACTAGCGGGGGCACAGATACGCAGTATTTT. The rearrangement uses TRBV29-1 and TRBJ2-3; 13 nucleotides align to TRBD2. The trim removed 0 bases at V and 1 base at J, leaving 7 bases unmatched. Per germline, CDR1 SQVTM and CDR2 ANQGSEA. The length of the CDR3 is 18 residues.

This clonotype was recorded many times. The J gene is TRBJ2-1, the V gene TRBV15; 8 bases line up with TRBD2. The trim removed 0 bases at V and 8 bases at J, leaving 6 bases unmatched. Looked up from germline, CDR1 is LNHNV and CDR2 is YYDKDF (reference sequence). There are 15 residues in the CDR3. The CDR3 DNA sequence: TGTGCCACCAGCAGAGATTCGGGACTAGTTTATGAGCAGTTCTTC. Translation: CATSRDSGLVYEQFF.

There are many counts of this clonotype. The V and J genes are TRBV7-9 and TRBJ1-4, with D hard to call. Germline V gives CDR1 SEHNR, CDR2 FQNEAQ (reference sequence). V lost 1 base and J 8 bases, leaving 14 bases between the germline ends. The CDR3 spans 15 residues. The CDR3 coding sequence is TGTGCCAGCAGCTTAGGTCCAATTATTGGAGAAAAACTGTTTTTT. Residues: CASSLGPIIGEKLFF. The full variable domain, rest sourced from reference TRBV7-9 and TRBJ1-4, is DTGVSQNPRHKITKRGQNVTFRCDPISEHNRLYWYRQTLGQGPEFLTYFQNEAQLEKSRLLSDRFSAERPKGSFSTLEIQRTEQGDSAMYLCASSLGPIIGEKLFFGSGTQLSVL.

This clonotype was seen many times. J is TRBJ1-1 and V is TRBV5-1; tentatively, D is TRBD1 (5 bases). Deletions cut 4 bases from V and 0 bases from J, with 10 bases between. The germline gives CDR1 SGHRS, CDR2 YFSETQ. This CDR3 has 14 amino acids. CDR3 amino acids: CASSPYRMNTEAFF. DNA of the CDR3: TGCGCCAGCAGCCCCTACAGGATGAACACTGAAGCTTTCTTT. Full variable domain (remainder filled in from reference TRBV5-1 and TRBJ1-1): KAGVTQTPRYLIKTRGQQVTLSCSPISGHRSVSWYQQTPGQGLQFLFEYFSETQRNKGNFPGRFSGRQFSNSRSEMNVSTLELGDSALYLCASSPYRMNTEAFFGQGTRLTVV.

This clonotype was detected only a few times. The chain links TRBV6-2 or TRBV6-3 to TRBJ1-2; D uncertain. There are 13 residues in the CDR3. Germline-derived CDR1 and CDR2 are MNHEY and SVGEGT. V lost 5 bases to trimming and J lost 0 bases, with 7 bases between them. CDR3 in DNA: TGTGCCAGCAGTGACAAAACTAACTATGGCTACACCTTC. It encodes CASSDKTNYGYTF.

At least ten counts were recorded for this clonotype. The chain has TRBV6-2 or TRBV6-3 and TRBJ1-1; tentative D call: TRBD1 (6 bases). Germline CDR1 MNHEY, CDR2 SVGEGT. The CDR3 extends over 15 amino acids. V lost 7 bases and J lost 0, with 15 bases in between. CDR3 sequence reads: CASIERGWMNTEAFF. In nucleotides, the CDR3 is TGTGCCAGCATTGAAAGGGGGTGGATGAACACTGAAGCTTTCTTT.

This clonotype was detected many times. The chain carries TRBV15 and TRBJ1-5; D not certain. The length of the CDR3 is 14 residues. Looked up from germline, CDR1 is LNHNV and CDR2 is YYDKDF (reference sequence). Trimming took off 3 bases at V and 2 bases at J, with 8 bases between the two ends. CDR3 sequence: CATSSRSGNQPQHF. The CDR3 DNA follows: TGTGCCACCAGCAGCAGGTCAGGCAATCAGCCCCAGCATTTT.

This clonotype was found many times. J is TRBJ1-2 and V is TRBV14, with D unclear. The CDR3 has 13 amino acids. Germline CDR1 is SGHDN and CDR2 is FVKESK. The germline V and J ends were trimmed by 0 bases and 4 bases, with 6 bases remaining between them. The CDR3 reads CASSQDRSYGYTF. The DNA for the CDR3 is TGTGCCAGCAGCCAAGACAGGAGCTATGGCTACACCTTC.